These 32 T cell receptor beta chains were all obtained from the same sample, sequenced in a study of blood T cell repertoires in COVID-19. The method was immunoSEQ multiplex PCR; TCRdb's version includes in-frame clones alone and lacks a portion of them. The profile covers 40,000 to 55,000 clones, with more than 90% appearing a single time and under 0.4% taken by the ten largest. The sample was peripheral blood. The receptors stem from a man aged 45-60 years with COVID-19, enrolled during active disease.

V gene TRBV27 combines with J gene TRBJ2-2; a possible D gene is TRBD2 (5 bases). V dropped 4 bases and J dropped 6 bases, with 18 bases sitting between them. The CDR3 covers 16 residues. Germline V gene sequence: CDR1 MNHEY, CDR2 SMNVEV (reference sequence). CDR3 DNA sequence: TGTGCCAGCAGTTGGACCTTTCCGCAGAGGGCCGGGGAGCTGTTTTTT. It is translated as CASSWTFPQRAGELFF.

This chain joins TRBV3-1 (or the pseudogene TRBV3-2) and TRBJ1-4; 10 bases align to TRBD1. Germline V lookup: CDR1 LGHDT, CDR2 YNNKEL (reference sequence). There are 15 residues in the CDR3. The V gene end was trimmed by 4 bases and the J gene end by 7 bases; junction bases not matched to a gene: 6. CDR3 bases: TGTGCCAGCAGCCCGATGGACAGGGGGGGTGAAAAACTGTTTTTT. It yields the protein CASSPMDRGGEKLFF.

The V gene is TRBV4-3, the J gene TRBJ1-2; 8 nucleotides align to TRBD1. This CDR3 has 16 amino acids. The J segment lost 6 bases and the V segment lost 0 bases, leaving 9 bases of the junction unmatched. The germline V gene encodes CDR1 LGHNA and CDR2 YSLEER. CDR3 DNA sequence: TGCGCCAGCAGCCAAGATTTATGGCAGGGGGCTAATGGCTACACCTTC. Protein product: CASSQDLWQGANGYTF.

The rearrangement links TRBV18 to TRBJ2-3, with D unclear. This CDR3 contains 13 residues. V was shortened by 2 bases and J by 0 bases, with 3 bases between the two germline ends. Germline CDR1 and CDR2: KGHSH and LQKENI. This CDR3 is CASSPSSTDTQYF. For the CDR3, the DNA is TGTGCCAGCTCACCATCGAGCACAGATACGCAGTATTTT.

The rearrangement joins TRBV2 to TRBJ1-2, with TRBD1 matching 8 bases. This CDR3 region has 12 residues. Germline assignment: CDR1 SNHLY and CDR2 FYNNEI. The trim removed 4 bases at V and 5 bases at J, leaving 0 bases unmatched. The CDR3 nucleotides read TGTGCCAGCAGTGGACAGGGGTATGGCTACACCTTC. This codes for CASSGQGYGYTF.

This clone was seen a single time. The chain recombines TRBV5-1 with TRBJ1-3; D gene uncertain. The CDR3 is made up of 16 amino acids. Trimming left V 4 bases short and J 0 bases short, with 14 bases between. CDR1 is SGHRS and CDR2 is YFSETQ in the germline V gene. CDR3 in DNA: TGCGCCAGCAGCCCCGTCCCCGAGAGCTCTGGAAACACCATATATTTT. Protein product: CASSPVPESSGNTIYF.

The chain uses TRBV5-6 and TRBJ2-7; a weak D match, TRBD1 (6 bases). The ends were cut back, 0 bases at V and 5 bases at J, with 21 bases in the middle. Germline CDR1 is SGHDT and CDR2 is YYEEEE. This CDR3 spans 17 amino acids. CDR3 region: CASSLEGQGLSSDEQYF. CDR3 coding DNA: TGTGCCAGCAGCTTGGAGGGGCAGGGGCTGAGTAGTGACGAGCAGTACTTC.

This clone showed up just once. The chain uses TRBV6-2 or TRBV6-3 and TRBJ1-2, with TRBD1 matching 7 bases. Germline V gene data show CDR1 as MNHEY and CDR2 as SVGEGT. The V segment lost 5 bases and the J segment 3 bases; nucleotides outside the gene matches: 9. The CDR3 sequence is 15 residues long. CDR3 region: CASSPRDSNYYGYTF. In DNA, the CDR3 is TGTGCCAGCAGTCCCCGGGACAGCAACTACTATGGCTACACCTTC.

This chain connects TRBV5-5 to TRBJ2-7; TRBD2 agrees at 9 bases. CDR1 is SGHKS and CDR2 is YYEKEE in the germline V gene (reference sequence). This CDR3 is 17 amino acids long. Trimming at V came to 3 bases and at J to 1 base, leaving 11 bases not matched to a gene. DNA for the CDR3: TGTGCCAGCAGCTCCATGCCTGGGCTAGCGGGATCCTACGAGCAGTACTTC. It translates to CASSSMPGLAGSYEQYF.

CDR3 in DNA: TGTGCCAGCAGGGAGTCAGGGGGCTACACCTTC. This codes for CASRESGGYTF. This chain links TRBV6-5 with TRBJ1-2, with D possibly matching TRBD1 (5 bases). This CDR3 spans 11 amino acids. With 6 bases removed from V and 8 bases from J, the gap between germline ends came to 10 bases. Germline V gene sequence: CDR1 MNHEY, CDR2 SVGAGI.

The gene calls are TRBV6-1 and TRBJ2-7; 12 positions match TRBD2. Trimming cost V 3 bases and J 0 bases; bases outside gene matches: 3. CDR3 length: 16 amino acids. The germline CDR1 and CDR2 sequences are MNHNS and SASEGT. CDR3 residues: CASSELGLAGSYEQYF. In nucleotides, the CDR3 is TGTGCCAGCAGTGAGTTGGGACTAGCGGGCTCCTACGAGCAGTACTTC.

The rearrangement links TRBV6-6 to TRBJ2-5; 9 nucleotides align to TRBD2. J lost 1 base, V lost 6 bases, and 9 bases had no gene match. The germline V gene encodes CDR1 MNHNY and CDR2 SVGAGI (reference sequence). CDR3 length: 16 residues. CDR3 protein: CASRAQLAGFQETQYF. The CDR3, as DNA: TGTGCCAGCAGGGCCCAGCTAGCGGGGTTCCAAGAGACCCAGTACTTC.

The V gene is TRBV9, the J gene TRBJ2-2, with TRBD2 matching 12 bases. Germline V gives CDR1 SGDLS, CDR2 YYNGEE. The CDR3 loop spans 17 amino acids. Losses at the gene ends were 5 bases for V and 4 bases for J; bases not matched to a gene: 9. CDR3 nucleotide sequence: TGTGCCAGCAGTGCGGTCGGACTAGCGGGAAGCACCGGGGAGCTGTTTTTT. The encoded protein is CASSAVGLAGSTGELFF.

CDR3 loop: CASSPPGQVMQEKLFF. CDR3 nucleotides: TGTGCCAGCAGCCCCCCTGGCCAGGTGATGCAAGAAAAACTGTTTTTT. The chain is built from TRBV28 and TRBJ1-4; D is undetermined. Germline V CDR1 and CDR2: MDHEN, SYDVKM. This CDR3 is 16 amino acids long. The germline V and J ends were trimmed by 6 bases and 8 bases, with 22 bases remaining between them.

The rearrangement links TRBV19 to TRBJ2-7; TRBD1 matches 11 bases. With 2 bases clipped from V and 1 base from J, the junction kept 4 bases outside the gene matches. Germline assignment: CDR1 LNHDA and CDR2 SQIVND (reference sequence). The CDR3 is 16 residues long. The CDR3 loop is CASSISGTGGSYEQYF. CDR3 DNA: TGTGCCAGTAGTATATCCGGGACAGGGGGATCCTACGAGCAGTACTTC.

The CDR3 is CASRTSGSTDTQYF. Here the CDR3 DNA reads TGTGCCAGCCGGACTAGCGGTAGCACAGATACGCAGTATTTT. The V call is TRBV6-4, the J call TRBJ2-3, with 10 positions matching TRBD2. The CDR3 has 14 amino acids. Trimming removed 8 bases from V and 0 bases from J; junction bases left unmatched: 2. The V gene's germline CDR1 is MRHNA and CDR2 SNTAGT.

The CDR3 loop reads CASSLSTSGREYNEQFF. Written as DNA, the CDR3 is TGTGCCAGCAGCTTATCGACTAGCGGGAGAGAATACAATGAGCAGTTCTTC. The chain links TRBV7-3 to TRBJ2-1, with 12 bases matching TRBD2. This CDR3 has 17 residues. Germline-derived CDR1 and CDR2 are SGHTA and FQGTGA. Unmatched junction bases numbered 6, after V lost 2 bases and J lost 4 bases.

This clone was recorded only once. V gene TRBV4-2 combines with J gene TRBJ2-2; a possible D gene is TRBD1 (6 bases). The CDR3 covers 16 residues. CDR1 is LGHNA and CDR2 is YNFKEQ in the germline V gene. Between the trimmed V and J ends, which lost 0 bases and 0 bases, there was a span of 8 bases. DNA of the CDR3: TGTGCCAGCAGCCAAGATGCAGGGGCGAACACCGGGGAGCTGTTTTTT. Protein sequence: CASSQDAGANTGELFF.

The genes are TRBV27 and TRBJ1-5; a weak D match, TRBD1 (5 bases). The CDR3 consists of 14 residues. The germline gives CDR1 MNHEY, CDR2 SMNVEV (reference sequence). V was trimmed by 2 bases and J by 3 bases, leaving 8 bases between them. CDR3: CASSLGGDNQPQHF. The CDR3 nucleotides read TGTGCCAGCAGTTTAGGAGGGGACAATCAGCCCCAGCATTTT.

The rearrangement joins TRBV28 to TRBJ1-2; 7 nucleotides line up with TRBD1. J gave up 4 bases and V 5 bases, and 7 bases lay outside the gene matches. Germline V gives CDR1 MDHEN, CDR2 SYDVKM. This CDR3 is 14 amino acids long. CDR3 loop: CASSTPDRAYGYTF. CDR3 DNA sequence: TGTGCCAGCAGTACCCCAGACAGGGCCTATGGCTACACCTTC.

The CDR3 DNA follows: TGCGCCAGCAGCCAAGAGAGATCTCGGGGCTACACCTTC. It encodes CASSQERSRGYTF. The chain recombines TRBV4-3 with TRBJ1-2, with D hard to call. The germline V and J ends were trimmed by 0 bases and 8 bases, with 10 bases remaining between them. The CDR3 has 13 amino acids. Germline lookup yields CDR1 LGHNA and CDR2 YSLEER.

Written as DNA, the CDR3 is TGCGCCAGCAGCAAACTAGCGGGAGGCCACAGCTCCTACAATGAGCAGTTCTTC. It codes for CASSKLAGGHSSYNEQFF. The rearrangement uses TRBV5-1 and TRBJ2-1, with 12 nucleotides matching TRBD2. After removal of 4 bases from V and 0 bases from J, the junction contained 8 bases not matched to a gene. The CDR3 is 18 residues long. The germline V gene encodes CDR1 SGHRS and CDR2 YFSETQ.

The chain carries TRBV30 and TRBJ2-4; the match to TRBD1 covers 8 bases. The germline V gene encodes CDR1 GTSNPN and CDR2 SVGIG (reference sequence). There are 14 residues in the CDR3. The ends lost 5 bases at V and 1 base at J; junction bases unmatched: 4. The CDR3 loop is CAWGQGGAKNIQYF. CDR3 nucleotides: TGTGCCTGGGGACAGGGAGGTGCCAAAAACATTCAGTACTTC.

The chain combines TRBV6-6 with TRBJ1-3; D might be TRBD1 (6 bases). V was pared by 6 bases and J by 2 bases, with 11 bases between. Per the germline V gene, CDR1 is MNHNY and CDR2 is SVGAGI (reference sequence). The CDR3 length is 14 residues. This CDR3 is CASSTGQTGNTIYF. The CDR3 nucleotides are TGTGCCAGCAGCACGGGACAAACTGGAAACACCATATATTTT.

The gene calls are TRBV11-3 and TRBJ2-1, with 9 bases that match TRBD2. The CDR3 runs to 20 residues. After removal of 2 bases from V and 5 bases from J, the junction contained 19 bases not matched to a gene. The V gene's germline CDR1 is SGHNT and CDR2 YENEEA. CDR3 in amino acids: CASSLLDEREANGRHNEQFF. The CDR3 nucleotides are TGTGCCAGCAGCTTACTTGACGAGCGGGAGGCCAATGGGAGACACAATGAGCAGTTCTTC.

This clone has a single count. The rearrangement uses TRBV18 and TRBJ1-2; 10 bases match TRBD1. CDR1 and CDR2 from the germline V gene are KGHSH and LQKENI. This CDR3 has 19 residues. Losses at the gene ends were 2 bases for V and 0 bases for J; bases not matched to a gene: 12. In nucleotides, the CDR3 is TGTGCCAGCTCACCAATACTTTCTGGGACAGGGGCGCCTAACTATGGCTACACCTTC. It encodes CASSPILSGTGAPNYGYTF. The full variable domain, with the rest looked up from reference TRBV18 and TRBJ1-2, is NAGVMQNPRHLVRRRGQEARLRCSPMKGHSHVYWYRQLPEEGLKFMVYLQKENIIDESGMPKERFSAEFPKEGPSILRIQQVVRGDSAAYFCASSPILSGTGAPNYGYTFGSGTRLTVV.

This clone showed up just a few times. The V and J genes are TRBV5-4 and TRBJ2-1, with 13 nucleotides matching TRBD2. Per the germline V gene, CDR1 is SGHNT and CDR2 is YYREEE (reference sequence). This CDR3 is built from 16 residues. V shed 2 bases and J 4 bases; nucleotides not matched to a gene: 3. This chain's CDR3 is CASSFRLAGGYNEQFF. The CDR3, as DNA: TGTGCCAGCAGCTTCCGACTAGCGGGGGGATACAATGAGCAGTTCTTC. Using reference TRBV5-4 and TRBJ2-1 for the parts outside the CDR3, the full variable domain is ETGVTQSPTHLIKTRGQQVTLRCSSQSGHNTVSWYQQALGQGPQFIFQYYREEENGRGNFPPRFSGLQFPNYSSELNVNALELDDSALYLCASSFRLAGGYNEQFFGPGTRLTVL.

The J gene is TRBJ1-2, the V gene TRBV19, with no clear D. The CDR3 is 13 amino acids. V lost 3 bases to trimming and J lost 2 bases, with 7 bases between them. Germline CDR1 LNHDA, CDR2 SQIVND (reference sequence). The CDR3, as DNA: TGTGCCAGTAGTATCCGCCAGAACTATGGCTACACCTTC. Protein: CASSIRQNYGYTF.

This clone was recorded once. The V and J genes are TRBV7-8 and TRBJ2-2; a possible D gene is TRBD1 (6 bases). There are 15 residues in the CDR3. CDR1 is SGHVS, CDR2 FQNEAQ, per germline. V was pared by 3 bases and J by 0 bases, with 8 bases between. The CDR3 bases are TGTGCCAGCAGCTTGAGGACAGCGAACACCGGGGAGCTGTTTTTT. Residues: CASSLRTANTGELFF.

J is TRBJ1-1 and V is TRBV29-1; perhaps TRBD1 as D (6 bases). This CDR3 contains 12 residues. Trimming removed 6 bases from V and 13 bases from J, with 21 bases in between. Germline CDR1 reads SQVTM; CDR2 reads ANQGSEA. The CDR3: CSVYRARGRGFF. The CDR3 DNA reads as TGCAGCGTATATCGTGCCAGGGGTAGAGGTTTCTTT.

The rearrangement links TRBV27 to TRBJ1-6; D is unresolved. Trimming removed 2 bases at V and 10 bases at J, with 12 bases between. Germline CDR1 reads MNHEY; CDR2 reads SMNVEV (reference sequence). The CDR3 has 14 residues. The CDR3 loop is CASSLLGSGSPLHF. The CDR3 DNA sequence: TGTGCCAGCAGTTTACTAGGGAGTGGGTCACCCCTCCACTTT.

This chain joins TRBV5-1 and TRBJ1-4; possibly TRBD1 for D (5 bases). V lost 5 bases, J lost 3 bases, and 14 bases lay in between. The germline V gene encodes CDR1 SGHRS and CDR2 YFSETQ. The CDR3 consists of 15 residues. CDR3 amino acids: CASRDVGQANEKLFF. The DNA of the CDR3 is TGCGCCAGCAGGGACGTGGGGCAAGCTAATGAAAAACTGTTTTTT.